This TCR beta chain was retrieved from a study of glioma-infiltrating T cells. Details on this clonotype: One base away lies a much larger clone, so this may be a sequencing read error.

Using RNA template, CDR3s of TCR alpha and beta were amplified with iRepertoire arm-PCR. TCRdb recomputed calls from the multiplex PCR reads with MiXCR, one row per CDR3 protein. Of roughly 200,000 distinct CDR3 sequences listed, more than 30% were seen once; the top ten hold roughly 21%. This TCR was recovered from a human donor with low-grade glioma or glioblastoma, undergoing nonglioma brain surgery, or in good health (not recorded which). Material for sequencing was glioma tissue, nonneoplastic brain tissue, or PBMCs (not recorded which).

In nucleotides, the CDR3 is TGCACCAGCAGCCAAGCTCGGACAGGGTCTCTGGGGGTAGCAGATACGCAGTATTTT. It yields the protein CTSSQARTGSLGVADTQYF. This sequence joins TRBV4-1 and TRBJ2-3, with 8 bases matching TRBD1. The CDR3 runs to 19 residues. Germline V lookup: CDR1 MGHRA, CDR2 YSYEKL.